The present T cell receptor (beta chain) was sequenced within a study of blood T cells in healthy people across ages (dated by TCRdb to between 2014 and 2017). Context from the whole study: In model experiments, template switching captured roughly one uniquely barcoded TCR beta cDNA molecule for every two T cells. Donors were grouped into four age groups: young (average 16 years), middle-aged (less than 40), aged (roughly 67) and long-lived (roughly 80). To track age-related changes in TCR beta repertoire diversity, the study relied on deep sequencing normalized with unique cDNA molecular identifiers. For two donors (one aged 18 to 30 and one aged 80 or older), the study analyzed two additional independent replicas of 1 million unique cDNA reads from the same blood draw. To avoid experimental bias, donors of different ages were spread randomly across the sequencing lanes.

As regards this clonotype: Its antigen is unknown. It has no much larger one-base neighbor in the sample; base qualities were not kept.

The full study reports these points: Donor CMV infection status was unknown, potentially confounding age-related changes in expanded clonotypes. Total diversity estimates from one million sequenced T cells were considered lower bounds and underestimates. Compared with the aged group, the long-lived group had more naive CD4+ T cells, fewer expanded clones and increased TCR diversity, a pattern suggesting age selection. Conclusive comparison of naive and antigen-experienced compartments was prevented by the profiling of bulk unsorted PBMCs. Observed TCR beta diversity per million T cells fell roughly linearly with age, and a significant reduction was already apparent by age around 40. There was a strong correlation between observed TCR beta diversity and the percentage of naive T cells measured by flow cytometry.

Systemically healthy Caucasian individuals from Russia, 39 in total and aged 6 to 90 years, were included as donors. Each donor gave around 9 milliliters of peripheral blood, collected into EDTA-treated Vacutainer tubes. Ficoll-Paque density-gradient centrifugation was used to isolate PBMCs, with at least 7 million per sample. Trizol reagent was used to extract total RNA from PBMCs, with at least 6 micrograms per sample. For every donor, an aliquot of PBMCs went through flow cytometry to measure the percentages of naive CD45RAhigh/CD27high T cells. From its cysteine to its phenylalanine, the CDR3 spans 15 amino acids. Only CDR3 DNA is held: 45 bases, read in frame from base 1. The germline V gene yields MNHEY for CDR1 and SVGEGT for CDR2. V ends up 5 bases short and J 4 bases short, with an unmatched junction base count of 8. Libraries were prepared through 5' RACE. TCRdb records Illumina HiSeq 2500 as the sequencer. The second PCR ran for roughly 7 to 12 cycles and used a J-beta primer mix along with a sample-barcoded 5' primer. Each TCR beta cDNA molecule received a unique molecular identifier from a template-switch 5' adaptor carrying 12 random nucleotides. Each sample yielded at least 3 million CDR3-containing paired-end reads. The Mint cDNA synthesis kit, primed by a TRBC-specific oligonucleotide, was used to synthesize first-strand cDNA from all RNA. All cDNA was treated with uracil-DNA glycosylase and then went through a first 18-cycle PCR with the universal primers M1SS and BC2_uni_R. Per the source publication's procedure: Each sample was normalized by randomly selecting 1 million high-quality reads, each carrying a distinct molecular identifier. Instead of being binned into consensus sequences, reads with shared molecular identifiers were discarded. MiTCR, with a Q25 quality threshold and the strictest error-elimination algorithm, was used for CDR3 identification, clonotype clustering and error correction. A nonparametric unseen species model with Euler transformation was used to estimate lower-bound total TCR beta diversity. TCRdb itself trimmed the public reads at Q25 with fastp, ran MiXCR and retained productive beta chains. Records with the same CDR3 protein are collapsed into one entry carrying the most frequent genes and DNA. The authors' filters were not applied to this entry. This sample lists 850,000 to 1,300,000 distinct CDR3 sequences; less than 50% were detected once. The top ten constitute 15% to 20% of the sample.

This sequence uses TRBV6-2 or TRBV6-3 and TRBJ2-3, with 8 junctional bases fitting TRBD2. Input material: blood. The TCR was taken from a woman aged 55-75 years in good health. In nucleotides, the sequence is TGTGCCAGCAGTATTCTCAGCGGGAGTTCAGATACGCAGTATTTT. It codes for CASSILSGSSDTQYF.